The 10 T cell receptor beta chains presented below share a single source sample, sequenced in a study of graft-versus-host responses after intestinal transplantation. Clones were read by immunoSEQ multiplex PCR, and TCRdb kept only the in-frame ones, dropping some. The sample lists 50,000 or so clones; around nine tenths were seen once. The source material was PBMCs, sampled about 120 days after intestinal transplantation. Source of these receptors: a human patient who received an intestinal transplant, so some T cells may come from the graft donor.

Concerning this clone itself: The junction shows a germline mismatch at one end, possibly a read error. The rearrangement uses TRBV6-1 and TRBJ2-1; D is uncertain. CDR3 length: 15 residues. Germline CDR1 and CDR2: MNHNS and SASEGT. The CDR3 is CATSESPASFNEQFF. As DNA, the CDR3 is TGTGCCACCAGTGAATCTCCGGCTAGTTTCAATGAGCAGTTCTTC.

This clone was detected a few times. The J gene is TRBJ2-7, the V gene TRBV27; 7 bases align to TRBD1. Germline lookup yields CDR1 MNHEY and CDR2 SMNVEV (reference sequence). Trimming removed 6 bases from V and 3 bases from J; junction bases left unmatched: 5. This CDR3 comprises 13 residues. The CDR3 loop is CASSATGIYEQYF. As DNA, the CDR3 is TGTGCCAGCAGCGCGACAGGGATCTACGAGCAGTACTTC.

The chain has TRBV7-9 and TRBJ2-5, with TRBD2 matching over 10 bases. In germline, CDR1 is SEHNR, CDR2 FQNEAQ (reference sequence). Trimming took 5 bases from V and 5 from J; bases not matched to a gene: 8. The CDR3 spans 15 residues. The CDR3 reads CASSINSGGLETQYF. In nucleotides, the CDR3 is TGTGCCAGCAGCATAAATAGCGGGGGGTTGGAGACCCAGTACTTC.

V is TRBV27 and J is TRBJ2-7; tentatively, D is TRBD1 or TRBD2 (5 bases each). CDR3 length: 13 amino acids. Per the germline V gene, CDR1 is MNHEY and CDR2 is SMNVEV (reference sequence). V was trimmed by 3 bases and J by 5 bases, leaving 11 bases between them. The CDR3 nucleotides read TGTGCCAGCAGTTTTGCAGGGAGCGACGAGCAGTACTTC. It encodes CASSFAGSDEQYF.

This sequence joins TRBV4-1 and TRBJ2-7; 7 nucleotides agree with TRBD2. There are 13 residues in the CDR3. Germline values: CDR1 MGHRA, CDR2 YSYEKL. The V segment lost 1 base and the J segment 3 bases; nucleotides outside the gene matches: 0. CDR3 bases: TGCGCCAGCAGCCAAGGGACTAGCTACGAGCAGTACTTC. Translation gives CASSQGTSYEQYF.

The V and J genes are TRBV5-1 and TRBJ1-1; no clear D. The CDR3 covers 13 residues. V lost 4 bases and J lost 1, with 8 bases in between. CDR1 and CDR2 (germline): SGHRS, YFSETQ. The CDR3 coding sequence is TGCGCCAGCAGCGAGGGTCAGAACACTGAAGCTTTCTTT. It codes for CASSEGQNTEAFF.

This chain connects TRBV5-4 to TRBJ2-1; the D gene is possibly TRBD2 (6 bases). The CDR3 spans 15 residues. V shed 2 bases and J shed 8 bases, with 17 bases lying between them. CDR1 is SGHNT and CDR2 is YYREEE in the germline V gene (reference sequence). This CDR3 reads CASSFGGTLGDEQFF. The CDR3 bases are TGTGCCAGCAGCTTCGGCGGGACCCTAGGCGATGAGCAGTTCTTC. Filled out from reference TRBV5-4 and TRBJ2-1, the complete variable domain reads ETGVTQSPTHLIKTRGQQVTLRCSSQSGHNTVSWYQQALGQGPQFIFQYYREEENGRGNFPPRFSGLQFPNYSSELNVNALELDDSALYLCASSFGGTLGDEQFFGPGTRLTVL.

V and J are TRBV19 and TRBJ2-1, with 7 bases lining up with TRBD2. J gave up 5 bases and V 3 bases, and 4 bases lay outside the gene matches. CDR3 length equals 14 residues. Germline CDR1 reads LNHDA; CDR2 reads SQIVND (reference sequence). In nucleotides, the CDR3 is TGTGCCAGTAGTATCCCTAGCGGCGACAATGAGCAGTTCTTC. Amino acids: CASSIPSGDNEQFF.

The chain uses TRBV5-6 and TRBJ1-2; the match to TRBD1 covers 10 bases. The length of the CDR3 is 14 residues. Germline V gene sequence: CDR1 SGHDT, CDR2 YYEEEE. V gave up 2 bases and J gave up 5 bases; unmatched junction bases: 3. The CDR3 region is CASSLGQGVYGYTF. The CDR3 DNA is TGTGCCAGCAGCTTAGGACAGGGGGTTTATGGCTACACCTTC. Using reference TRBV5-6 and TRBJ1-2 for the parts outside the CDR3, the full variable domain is DAGVTQSPTHLIKTRGQQVTLRCSPKSGHDTVSWYQQALGQGPQFIFQYYEEEERQRGNFPDRFSGHQFPNYSSELNVNALLLGDSALYLCASSLGQGVYGYTFGSGTRLTVV.

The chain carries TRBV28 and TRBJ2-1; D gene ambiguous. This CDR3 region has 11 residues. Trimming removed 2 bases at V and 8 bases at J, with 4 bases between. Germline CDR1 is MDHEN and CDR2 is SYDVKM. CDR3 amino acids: CASSLGYEQFF. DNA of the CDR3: TGTGCCAGCAGTTTAGGATATGAGCAGTTCTTC.